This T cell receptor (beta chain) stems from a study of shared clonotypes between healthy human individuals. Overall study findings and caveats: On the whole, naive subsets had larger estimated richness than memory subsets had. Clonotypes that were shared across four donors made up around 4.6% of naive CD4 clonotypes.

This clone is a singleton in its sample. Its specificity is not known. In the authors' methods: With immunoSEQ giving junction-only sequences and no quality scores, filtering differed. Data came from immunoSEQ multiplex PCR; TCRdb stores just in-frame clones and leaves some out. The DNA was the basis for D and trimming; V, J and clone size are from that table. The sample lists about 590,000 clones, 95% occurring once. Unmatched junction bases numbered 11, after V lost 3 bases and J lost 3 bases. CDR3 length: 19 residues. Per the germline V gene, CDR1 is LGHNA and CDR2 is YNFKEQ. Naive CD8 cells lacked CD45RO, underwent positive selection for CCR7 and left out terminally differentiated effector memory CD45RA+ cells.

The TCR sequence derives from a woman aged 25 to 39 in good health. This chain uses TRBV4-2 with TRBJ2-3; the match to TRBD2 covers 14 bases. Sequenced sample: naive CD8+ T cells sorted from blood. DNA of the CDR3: TGTGCCAGCAGCCAGTTAGGGACTAGCGGGAGTGCTGAAACAGATACGCAGTATTTT. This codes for CASSQLGTSGSAETDTQYF.